This T cell receptor (beta chain) was sequenced during a study of control samples from healthy donors and cancer patients. Measured with immunoSEQ multiplex PCR; TCRdb has only the in-frame clones, and not every one. The sample shows 110,000 to 150,000 clones, roughly 94% of them seen only once. The trim removed 4 bases at V and 5 bases at J, leaving 7 bases unmatched. The V gene's germline CDR1 is MDHEN and CDR2 SYDVKM. This CDR3 contains 15 residues. The sample comprised blood. The gene calls are TRBV28 and TRBJ2-1, with 8 bases matching TRBD1. The TCR comes from a man between 40 and 49 years old in good health. The CDR3 coding sequence is TGTGCCAGCAGTTCGGACAGGGTGAGGGACAATGAGCAGTTCTTC. It is translated as CASSSDRVRDNEQFF.